This T cell receptor (beta chain) was observed in a study of blood T cells in healthy people across ages. This clonotype was picked up a small number of times. A second PCR, run for roughly 7 to 12 cycles, used a sample-barcoded 5' primer plus a J-beta primer mix. TCRdb re-called the 5' RACE reads through MiXCR, storing one row per CDR3 protein. The sample shows some 670,000 distinct CDR3 sequences, about 51% of them seen only once. With V trimmed by 5 bases and J by 5 bases, 6 bases remained unmatched. CDR3 length: 15 residues. The chain links TRBV12-3 or TRBV12-4 to TRBJ2-2, with 9 bases fitting TRBD2. The sequence was collected from a woman of 80 years or more in good health. The material sequenced was blood. The CDR3 is CASSLRLAGTGELFF. In DNA, the CDR3 is TGTGCCAGCAGTCTAAGGCTAGCGGGGACCGGGGAGCTGTTTTTT.